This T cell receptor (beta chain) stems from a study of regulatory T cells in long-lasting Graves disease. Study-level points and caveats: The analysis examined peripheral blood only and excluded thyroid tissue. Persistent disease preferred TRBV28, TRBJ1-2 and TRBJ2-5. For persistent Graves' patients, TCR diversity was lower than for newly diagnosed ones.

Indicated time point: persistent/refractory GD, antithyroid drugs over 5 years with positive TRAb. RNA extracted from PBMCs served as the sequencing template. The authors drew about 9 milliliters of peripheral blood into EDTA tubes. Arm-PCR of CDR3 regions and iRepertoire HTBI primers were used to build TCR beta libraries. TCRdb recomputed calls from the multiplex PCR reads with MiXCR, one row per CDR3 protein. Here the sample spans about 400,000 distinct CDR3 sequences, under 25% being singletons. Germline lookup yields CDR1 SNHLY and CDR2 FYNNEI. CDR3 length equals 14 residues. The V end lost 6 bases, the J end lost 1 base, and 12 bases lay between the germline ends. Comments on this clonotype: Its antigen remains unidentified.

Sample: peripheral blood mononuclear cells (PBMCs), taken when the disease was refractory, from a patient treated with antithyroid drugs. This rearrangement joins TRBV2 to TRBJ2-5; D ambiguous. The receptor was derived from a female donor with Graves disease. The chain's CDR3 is CASRSRAGQETQYF. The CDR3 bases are TGTGCCAGCAGATCTAGGGCAGGCCAAGAGACCCAGTACTTC.